The clone carrying this T cell receptor (beta chain) was picked up one time. The antigen remains unidentified. This entry is derived from a study of T cell repertoires and HLA-DP antigens. The wider study: Donor ages ranged from 18-to-29 to 60-to-69; two men, one woman.

Study results and limitations: A non-physiological HeLa system presented antigen to total CD4+ responders.

TCRdb's table, derived via immunoSEQ multiplex PCR, lists solely in-frame clones and lacks some. This table has approximately 100,000 clones, around 86% appearing once. The V segment lost 4 bases and the J segment 4 bases; nucleotides outside the gene matches: 10. Germline CDR1 is GTSNPN and CDR2 is SVGIG (reference sequence). The CDR3 covers 15 residues. V and J are TRBV30 and TRBJ2-1; 7 bases are shared with TRBD1. Sequencing was carried out using CD4+ T cells from PBMCs. The receptor was derived from a man between 50 and 59 years old in good health and CMV-seronegative. CDR3 amino acids: CAWITTGTEYNEQFF. For the CDR3, the DNA is TGTGCCTGGATTACTACCGGGACAGAGTACAATGAGCAGTTCTTC.